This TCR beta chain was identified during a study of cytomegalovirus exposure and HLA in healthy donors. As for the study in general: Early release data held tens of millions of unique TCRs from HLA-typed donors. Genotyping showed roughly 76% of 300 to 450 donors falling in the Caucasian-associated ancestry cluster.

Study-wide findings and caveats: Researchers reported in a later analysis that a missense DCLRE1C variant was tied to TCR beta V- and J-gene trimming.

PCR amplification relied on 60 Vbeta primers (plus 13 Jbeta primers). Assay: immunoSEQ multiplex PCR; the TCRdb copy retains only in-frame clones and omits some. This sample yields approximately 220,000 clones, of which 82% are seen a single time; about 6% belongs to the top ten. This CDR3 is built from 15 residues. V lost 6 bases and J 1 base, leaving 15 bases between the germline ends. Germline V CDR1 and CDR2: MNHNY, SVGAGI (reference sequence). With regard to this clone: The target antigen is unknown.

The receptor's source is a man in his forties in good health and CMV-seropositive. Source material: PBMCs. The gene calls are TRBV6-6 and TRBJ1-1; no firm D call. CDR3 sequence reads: CASSLGPRRNTEAFF. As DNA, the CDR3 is TGTGCCAGCAGCCTAGGTCCCCGGCGGAACACTGAAGCTTTCTTT.